Below, 18 T cell receptor beta chains from the same sample are listed, as sequenced in a study of post-analysis software for immune sequencing data. Which antigens these TCRs recognize remains unknown. Notes on the study in general: Comparison of patients with controls showed about 5 TRBV segments more frequent in patients, TRBV5-6, TRBV5-1 and TRBV20-1 among them.

Tagging with unique molecular identifiers was a feature of the TCR beta cDNA libraries. One entry per CDR3 protein results from TCRdb running MiXCR on the PCR reads. The sample records approximately 570,000 distinct CDR3 sequences, 44% being singletons. Sequencing was performed on blood. These receptors were taken from a girl under 18 with multiple sclerosis.

Note on this clonotype: This clone may be a read error of a much larger clone one base away. The J gene is TRBJ2-7, the V gene TRBV6-5; possibly TRBD2 for D (5 bases). CDR3 length equals 13 residues. In germline, CDR1 is MNHEY, CDR2 SVGAGI. V was cut by 11 bases and J by 4 bases, with 18 bases left in between. The CDR3: CAGKATTTYEQYF. The CDR3 region has the DNA TGTGCCGGCAAAGCGACTACTACTTACGAGCAGTACTTC.

This clonotype was seen a handful of times. This chain connects TRBV19 to TRBJ2-7; 10 bases agree with TRBD1. The ends lost 4 bases at V and 3 bases at J; junction bases unmatched: 6. Germline-derived CDR1 and CDR2 are LNHDA and SQIVND (reference sequence). This CDR3 is 15 amino acids long. CDR3 sequence (DNA): TGTGCCAGTAGTACAACGGGACAGGGGCTCTACGAGCAGTACTTC. The encoded protein is CASSTTGQGLYEQYF.

The chain links TRBV4-1 to TRBJ2-7; a weak D match, TRBD1 (6 bases). The V end was cut by 2 bases, the J end by 6 bases, with 14 bases between. This CDR3 region has 14 residues. Germline V gene sequence: CDR1 MGHRA, CDR2 YSYEKL. CDR3 sequence: CASSQRTALGEQYF. The CDR3 coding sequence is TGCGCCAGCAGCCAAAGGACAGCCCTGGGCGAGCAGTACTTC.

The chain carries TRBV11-1 and TRBJ1-1; TRBD1 matches 8 bases. This CDR3 contains 16 residues. Germline CDR1 reads SGHAT; CDR2 reads FQDESV (reference sequence). The V segment lost 4 bases and the J segment 10 bases; nucleotides outside the gene matches: 17. CDR3 DNA: TGTGCCAGCAGCTCGGAGACCGGGACAGGCCGAACGGGAGCTTTCTTT. This encodes CASSSETGTGRTGAFF.

V usage is TRBV6-1 and J usage is TRBJ2-1; 12 nucleotides line up with TRBD2. Germline V gene data show CDR1 as MNHNS and CDR2 as SASEGT. CDR3 length: 16 residues. V trimming: 4 bases; J trimming: 8 bases; junction bases outside the gene matches: 9. The CDR3 loop is CASSATLAGGQDEQFF. As DNA, the CDR3 is TGTGCCAGCAGTGCAACTCTAGCGGGGGGGCAGGATGAGCAGTTCTTC.

This chain links TRBV7-2 with TRBJ2-3; 9 bases are a match to TRBD1. CDR3 length equals 15 residues. V was pared by 4 bases and J by 5 bases, with 7 bases of the junction left unmatched. Germline V gives CDR1 SGHTA, CDR2 FQGNSA. CDR3 sequence: CASSSTDRGRDTQYF. The CDR3 nucleotides read TGTGCCAGCAGCTCGACGGACAGGGGAAGAGATACGCAGTATTTT.

There are a few counts of this clonotype. The V call is TRBV2, the J call TRBJ1-5; D ambiguous. V gave up 6 bases and J gave up 5 bases, with 8 bases separating them. CDR3 length: 12 residues. Germline assignment: CDR1 SNHLY and CDR2 FYNNEI. Written as DNA, the CDR3 is TGTGCCAGCAGGGATACAGATCAGCCCCAGCATTTT. Residues: CASRDTDQPQHF.

This clonotype was counted only a few times. The chain uses TRBV12-3 or TRBV12-4 and TRBJ2-1; a possible D gene is TRBD2 (6 bases). The V end was cut by 7 bases, the J end by 0 bases, with 16 bases between. This CDR3 is built from 16 residues. The CDR3 DNA is TGTGCCAGCACTTCCACCCTCGGGAGCTCCTACAATGAGCAGTTCTTC. Protein: CASTSTLGSSYNEQFF.

This clonotype was recorded a few times. The gene calls are TRBV6-6 and TRBJ2-5, with a tentative D call TRBD2 (5 bases). Per the germline V gene, CDR1 is MNHNY and CDR2 is SVGAGI (reference sequence). V gave up 0 bases and J gave up 5 bases, with 13 bases separating them. CDR3 length: 15 amino acids. DNA for the CDR3: TGTGCCAGCAGTTACTCGAGAACTAGAGTGGAGACCCAGTACTTC. Residues: CASSYSRTRVETQYF.

This clonotype was picked up a small number of times. The J gene is TRBJ2-7, the V gene TRBV5-1, with D perhaps TRBD1 (6 bases). The V end lost 1 base, the J end lost 2 bases, and 10 bases lay between the germline ends. CDR1 and CDR2 (germline): SGHRS, YFSETQ. The CDR3 is 14 residues long. The CDR3 loop is CASSLSDSAYEQYF. DNA for the CDR3: TGCGCCAGCAGCTTGTCGGACAGCGCCTACGAGCAGTACTTC.

This clonotype was counted a few times. The chain links TRBV6-5 to TRBJ2-5; 8 bases are a match to TRBD2. Germline values: CDR1 MNHEY, CDR2 SVGAGI. After removal of 0 bases from V and 7 bases from J, the junction contained 10 bases not matched to a gene. This CDR3 spans 16 amino acids. The DNA of the CDR3 is TGTGCCAGCAGTTACTCGAGCCCTCGGGGGGGCGGGACCCAGTACTTC. Its translation: CASSYSSPRGGGTQYF.

V usage is TRBV12-3 or TRBV12-4 and J usage is TRBJ2-7; 7 nucleotides line up with TRBD1. This CDR3 is built from 14 residues. J lost 5 bases, V lost 5 bases, and 9 bases had no gene match. The CDR3 here is CASSLGTATHEQYF. In nucleotides, the CDR3 is TGTGCCAGCAGTCTAGGGACAGCGACCCACGAGCAGTACTTC.

As regards this clonotype: The junction differs from germline at one of its ends, possibly a read error. The chain joins TRBV5-1 to TRBJ2-7; no reliable D call. The CDR3 loop spans 14 amino acids. CDR1 SGHRS and CDR2 YFSETQ come from the germline V gene. CDR3 sequence (DNA): TGCCCCAGCAGCGCGCAGGACGGTGGGGACGAGCAGTACTTC. This sequence encodes CPSSAQDGGDEQYF.

The V and J genes are TRBV6-6 and TRBJ2-5; TRBD2 agrees at 11 bases. Germline V gene sequence: CDR1 MNHNY, CDR2 SVGAGI (reference sequence). J was trimmed by 5 bases and V by 0 bases; bases with no gene match: 2. CDR3 length: 15 residues. CDR3 nucleotide sequence: TGTGCCAGCAGTTACTCGGCTAGCGGGAGGGAGACCCAGTACTTC. Protein: CASSYSASGRETQYF.

The gene calls are TRBV12-3 or TRBV12-4 and TRBJ1-1; D is uncertain. V dropped 6 bases and J dropped 6 bases, with 11 bases sitting between them. The CDR3 loop spans 12 amino acids. The CDR3, as DNA: TGTGCCAGCAGCCTGCTAGGAGCTGAAGCTTTCTTT. The encoded protein is CASSLLGAEAFF.

The chain links TRBV7-2 to TRBJ2-1; no firm D call. This CDR3 is 16 amino acids long. Germline CDR1 is SGHTA and CDR2 is FQGNSA. Deletions cut 3 bases from V and 0 bases from J, with 12 bases between. The DNA of the CDR3 is TGTGCCAGCAGCTTCTCCCCCTGGGGCTCCTACAATGAGCAGTTCTTC. It is translated as CASSFSPWGSYNEQFF.

CDR3 nucleotides: TGTGCCAGCAGCTTAGAGGGACAGAGGAATGAAAAACTGTTTTTT. It specifies CASSLEGQRNEKLFF. The rearrangement links TRBV7-9 to TRBJ1-4; TRBD1 aligns across 7 bases. Germline V gene lookup returns CDR1 SEHNR and CDR2 FQNEAQ (reference sequence). Losses at the gene ends were 1 base for V and 5 bases for J; bases not matched to a gene: 4. The CDR3 length is 15 residues. Together with reference TRBV7-9 and TRBJ1-4, the CDR3 gives the full variable domain: DTGVSQNPRHKITKRGQNVTFRCDPISEHNRLYWYRQTLGQGPEFLTYFQNEAQLEKSRLLSDRFSAERPKGSFSTLEIQRTEQGDSAMYLCASSLEGQRNEKLFFGSGTQLSVL.

This clonotype was picked up a small number of times. The DNA of the CDR3 is TGCGCCAGCAGCCCCCGACTAGCGGGAGATGTGACAGATACGCAGTATTTT. Its translation is CASSPRLAGDVTDTQYF. This chain connects TRBV4-1 to TRBJ2-3, with 12 bases fitting TRBD2. The CDR3 length is 17 residues. J lost 3 bases, V lost 4 bases, and 8 bases had no gene match. CDR1 is MGHRA, CDR2 YSYEKL, per germline.